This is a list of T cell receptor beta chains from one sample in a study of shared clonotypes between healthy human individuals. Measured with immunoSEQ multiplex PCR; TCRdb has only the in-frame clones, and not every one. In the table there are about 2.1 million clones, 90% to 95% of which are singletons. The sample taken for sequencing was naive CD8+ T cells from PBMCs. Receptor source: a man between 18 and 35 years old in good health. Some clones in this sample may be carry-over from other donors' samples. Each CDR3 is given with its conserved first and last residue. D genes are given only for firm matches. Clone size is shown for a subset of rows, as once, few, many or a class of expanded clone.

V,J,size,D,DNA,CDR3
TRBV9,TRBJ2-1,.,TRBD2,TGTGCCAGCAACCGGGGAGGGGTAGGGTACAATGAGCAGTTCTTC,CASNRGGVGYNEQFF
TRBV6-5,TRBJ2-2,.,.,TGTGCCAGCAGTTACTCTGCGACAAACACCGGGGAGCTGTTTTTT,CASSYSATNTGELFF
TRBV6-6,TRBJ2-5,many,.,TGTGCCAGCAGTTACTCGAACTGGGAGACCCAGTACTTC,CASSYSNWETQYF
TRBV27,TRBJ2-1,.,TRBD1,TGTGCCAGCAGTTGGATTCAGGGGGACAATGAGCAGTTCTTC,CASSWIQGDNEQFF
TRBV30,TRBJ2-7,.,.,TGTGCCTGGAGTGTATCTCGGCCCGAGCAGTACTTC,CAWSVSRPEQYF
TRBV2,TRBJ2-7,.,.,TGTGCCAGCGGGGACTCTTACGAGCAGTACTTC,CASGDSYEQYF
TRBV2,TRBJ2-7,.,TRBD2,TGTGCCAGCCGGCCGCGGACTAGCGGGACTTACGAGCAGTACTTC,CASRPRTSGTYEQYF
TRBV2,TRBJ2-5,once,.,TGTGCCAGCAGTGTAGTAGCGGAACCCCTCCGAGAGACCCAGTACTTC,CASSVVAEPLRETQYF
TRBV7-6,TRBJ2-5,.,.,TGTGCCAGCAGCTCGGGGAAAGAGACCCAGTACTTC,CASSSGKETQYF
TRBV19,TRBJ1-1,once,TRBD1,TGTGCCAGTAGTATCAGGGGGGACACTGAAGCTTTCTTT,CASSIRGDTEAFF
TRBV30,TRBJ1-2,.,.,TGTGCCTGGAAAGGCGTAGGCTATGGCTACACCTTC,CAWKGVGYGYTF
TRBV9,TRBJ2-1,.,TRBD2,TGTGCCAGCAGCGTAGCGGGGGGATTCTACAATGAGCAGTTCTTC,CASSVAGGFYNEQFF
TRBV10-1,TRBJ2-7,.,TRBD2,TGCGCCAGCAGTGTAGAAGCGGGAGTAGAGCAGTACTTC,CASSVEAGVEQYF
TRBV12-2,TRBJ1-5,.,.,TGTGCAAGTCGCTTGGGGCCCCCGGACAGGGGGCGAGCAAGATATCAGCCCCAGCATTTT,CASRLGPPDRGRARYQPQHF
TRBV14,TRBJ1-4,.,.,TGTGCCAGCAGCCCGCACAGGTCGAGGTCGTCGTATAATGAAAAACTGTTTTTT,CASSPHRSRSSYNEKLFF
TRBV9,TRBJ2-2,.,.,TGTGCCAGCAGCGCCCACTTAACAGTGAACACCGGGGAGCTGTTTTTT,CASSAHLTVNTGELFF
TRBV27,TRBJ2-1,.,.,TGTGCCAGCAGCCCGCTGAACTGGGACAATGAGCAGTTCTTC,CASSPLNWDNEQFF
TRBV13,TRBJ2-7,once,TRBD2,TGTGCCAGCGGACAGAAGGGACTAGCGAAAGACTACGAGCAGTACTTC,CASGQKGLAKDYEQYF
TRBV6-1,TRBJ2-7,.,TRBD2,TGTGCCAGCAAACTAGCGGGAGGATGGGAGCAGTACTTC,CASKLAGGWEQYF
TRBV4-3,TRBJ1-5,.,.,TGCGCCAGCAGCCTCGGCCGGGGAGGCAATCAGCCCCAGCATTTT,CASSLGRGGNQPQHF
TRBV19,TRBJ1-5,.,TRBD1,TGTGCCAGTACCAAGTCCTGGACAGGGCTGTGGGATCAGCCCCAGCATTTT,CASTKSWTGLWDQPQHF
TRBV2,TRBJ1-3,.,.,TGTGCCAGCAGGCCTCGGGCCTTCCCCGGAAACACCATATATTTT,CASRPRAFPGNTIYF
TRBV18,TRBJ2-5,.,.,TGTGCCAGCTCCCTTAGCCCCAGCGAGACCCAGTACTTC,CASSLSPSETQYF
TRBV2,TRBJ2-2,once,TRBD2,TGTGCCAGCAGTGAACTTCTAGCGGGAGACACCGGGGAGCTGTTTTTT,CASSELLAGDTGELFF
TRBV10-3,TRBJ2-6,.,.,TGTGCCATCAGTGTATTTGGGGACTCTGGGGCCAACGTCCTGACTTTC,CAISVFGDSGANVLTF
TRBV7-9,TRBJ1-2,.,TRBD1,TGTGCCAGCAGCTCCCAGGGGGCTAACTATGGCTACACCTTC,CASSSQGANYGYTF
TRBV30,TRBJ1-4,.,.,TGTGCCTGGAGCATACCTCGCAGGGGAGGTGATGAAAAACTGTTTTTT,CAWSIPRRGGDEKLFF
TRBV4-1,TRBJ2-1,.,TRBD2,TGCGCCAGCAGCCCACGCGGGACTAGTGCCTACAATGAGCAGTTCTTC,CASSPRGTSAYNEQFF
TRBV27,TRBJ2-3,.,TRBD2,TGTGCCAGCAGTCCACTCGGGACTAGCGGCACAGATACGCAGTATTTT,CASSPLGTSGTDTQYF
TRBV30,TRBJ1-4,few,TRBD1,TGTGCCTGGAGTGTGAACAGGGGGAATGAAAAACTGTTTTTT,CAWSVNRGNEKLFF
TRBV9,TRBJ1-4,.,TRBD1,TGTGCCAGCAGCGCCCTAGGGACAGGGAGAGAAAAACTGTTTTTT,CASSALGTGREKLFF
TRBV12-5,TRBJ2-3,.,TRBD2,TGTGCTAGTGGTTTGGCAGGACTAGCCGGAGACCTAGATACGCAGTATTTT,CASGLAGLAGDLDTQYF
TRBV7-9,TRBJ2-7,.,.,TGTGCCAGCAGCTCAGTGGGGGGCCTTACCTACGAGCAGTACTTC,CASSSVGGLTYEQYF
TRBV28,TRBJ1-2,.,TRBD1,TGTGCCAGCAGTTCTTCCCTCCTGGACAGGAAAAACTATGGCTACACCTTC,CASSSSLLDRKNYGYTF
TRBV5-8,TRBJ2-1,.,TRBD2,TGTGCCAGCAGCTTCCGACTAGCGGCTCACAATGAGCAGTTCTTC,CASSFRLAAHNEQFF
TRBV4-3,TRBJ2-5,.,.,TGCGCCAGCAGCCCATCTTTCCGGGACGCGGGAGAGACCCAGTACTTC,CASSPSFRDAGETQYF
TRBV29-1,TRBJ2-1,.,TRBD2,TGCAGCGTCCTTGGGGGACTAGTCTTTGGGAATGAGCAGTTCTTC,CSVLGGLVFGNEQFF
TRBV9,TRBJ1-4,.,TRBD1,TGTGCCAGCAGCGGGACAGGGGAGGGTGAAAAACTGTTTTTT,CASSGTGEGEKLFF
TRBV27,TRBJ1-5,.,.,TGTGCCAGCAGTTTATTCCCTCGAGGGGCAGGGCAGCCCCAGCATTTT,CASSLFPRGAGQPQHF
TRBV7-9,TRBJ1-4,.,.,TGTGCCAGCAGCTTGCGTGATCGGGGGATTGAGGAAAAACTGTTTTTT,CASSLRDRGIEEKLFF
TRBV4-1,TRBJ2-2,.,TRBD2,TGCGCCAGCAGTCGTTCCACAGGACTAGCAGGCGGGGAGCTGTTTTTT,CASSRSTGLAGGELFF
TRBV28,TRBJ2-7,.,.,TGTGCCAGCAAGTCCGGCGCCAGCTCCTACGAGCAGTACTTC,CASKSGASSYEQYF
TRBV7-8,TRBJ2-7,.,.,TGTGCCAGCAGCTTACCCCGGGACGGCTCCTACGAGCAGTACTTC,CASSLPRDGSYEQYF
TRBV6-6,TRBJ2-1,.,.,TGTGCCAGCAGTTACTCAGATGAGCAGTTCTTC,CASSYSDEQFF
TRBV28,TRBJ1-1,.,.,TGTGCCAGCAGTTACAACAGGGAGAGCACTGAAGCTTTCTTT,CASSYNRESTEAFF
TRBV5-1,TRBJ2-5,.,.,TGCGCCAGCAGCAACAACCGAGGGATCCAAGAGACCCAGTACTTC,CASSNNRGIQETQYF
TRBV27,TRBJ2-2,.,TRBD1,TGTGCCAGCGGGCAGGGGGCGAACACCGGGGAGCTGTTTTTT,CASGQGANTGELFF
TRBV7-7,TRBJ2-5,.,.,TGTGCCAGCAGCGTAAGTGTCCAAGAGACCCAGTACTTC,CASSVSVQETQYF
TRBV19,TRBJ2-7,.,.,TGTGCCAGTAGTATAGATCTAGAGGGAGTCGGTTCCTACGAGCAGTACTTC,CASSIDLEGVGSYEQYF
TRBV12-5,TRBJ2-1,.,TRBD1,TGTGCTAGTGGTTTGGAGGGACAGCTGAATGAGCAGTTCTTC,CASGLEGQLNEQFF
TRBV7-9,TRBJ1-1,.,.,TGTGCCAGCAGCTATAATACCGGATCCAACACTGAAGCTTTCTTT,CASSYNTGSNTEAFF
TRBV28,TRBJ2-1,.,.,TGTGCCAGCAGTTCGCCCAGCGAAGGACTTTTTTACAATGAGCAGTTCTTC,CASSSPSEGLFYNEQFF
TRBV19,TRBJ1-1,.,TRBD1,TGTGCCAGTAGTATGGGACAGGGTAACACTGAAGCTTTCTTT,CASSMGQGNTEAFF
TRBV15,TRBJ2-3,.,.,TGTGCCACCAGCAGAGATCGGCCTAGCACAGATACGCAGTATTTT,CATSRDRPSTDTQYF